These T cell receptor beta chains were read from a single sample in a study of CD8+ T cells in alopecia areata. TCRdb's copy holds only in-frame clones and misses some; the assay was immunoSEQ multiplex PCR. The sample lists around 300,000 clones, 60% seen once, with 0.75% to 0.95% in the top ten. The sequenced sample was CD4+ T cells sorted from blood, obtained at approximately week 51, from a patient treated with tofacitinib. The receptors derive from a human donor with alopecia areata. The CDR3 runs from the conserved cysteine through the conserved F or W. D genes are given only for firm matches. Expanded clones get a size class; other rows say once, few or many, or leave the size out.

V gene,J gene,clone size,D gene,CDR3 DNA,CDR3 protein
TRBV5-1,TRBJ2-7,once,.,TGCGCCAGCAGCCCCTATGCCTCCTACGAGCAGTACTTC,CASSPYASYEQYF
TRBV6-5,TRBJ2-5,once,.,TGTGCCAGCAGGACTCTAGACTTGGGGGAGACCCAGTACTTC,CASRTLDLGETQYF
TRBV10-1,TRBJ2-7,.,TRBD1,TGCGCCAGCAGTGAGTCAGGTGGGACAGTGAGCGAGCAGTACTTC,CASSESGGTVSEQYF
TRBV10-2,TRBJ2-7,many,.,TGCGCCAGCAGTGAGGACAGGTCGAGGCCATACGAGCAGTACTTC,CASSEDRSRPYEQYF
TRBV5-4,TRBJ2-1,.,TRBD2,TGTGCCAGCAGCTCCGGGACTACTAACTACAATGAGCAGTTCTTC,CASSSGTTNYNEQFF
TRBV29-1,TRBJ2-2,few,TRBD1,TGCAGCTCTAGGGCAGGGGGAAGCACCGGGGAGCTGTTTTTT,CSSRAGGSTGELFF
TRBV29-1,TRBJ1-1,many,TRBD1,TGCAGCGCATCACAGGGGACGAACACTGAAGCTTTCTTT,CSASQGTNTEAFF
TRBV30,TRBJ1-1,.,.,TGTGCCTGCTACATGGTGAAGGCTTTCTTT,CACYMVKAFF
TRBV29-1,TRBJ2-2,.,TRBD1,TGCAGCGTTAGACAGGGGATCGGGGAGCTGTTTTTT,CSVRQGIGELFF
TRBV4-3,TRBJ2-5,few,.,TGCGCCAGCAGCCAACGAATGGGAGAGACCCAGTACTTC,CASSQRMGETQYF
TRBV9,TRBJ2-5,.,TRBD2,TGTGCCAGCAGCGCATCAGCGGGGCAGGCTCAAGAGACCCAGTACTTC,CASSASAGQAQETQYF
TRBV7-2,TRBJ1-6,.,.,TGTGCCAGCAGCTTAGATGGCAGTTTGAATAATTCACCCCTCCACTTT,CASSLDGSLNNSPLHF
TRBV6-1,TRBJ1-5,few,.,TGTGCCAGCAGTGATCTACGGCCCCAGCATTTT,CASSDLRPQHF
TRBV30,TRBJ1-6,.,.,TGTGCCTGGCGTTATGGCCTCAATTCACCCCTCCACTTT,CAWRYGLNSPLHF
TRBV25-1,TRBJ2-1,.,TRBD1,TGTGCCAGCAGTCACCCCGCAAAAGGGACAGGGGAGCAGTTCTTC,CASSHPAKGTGEQFF
TRBV30,TRBJ1-4,.,.,TGTGCCTGGAGCCAGGGGTTCGGAGGTGAAAAACTGTTTTTT,CAWSQGFGGEKLFF
TRBV29-1,TRBJ1-1,few,TRBD1,TGCAGCGTCAGCGCTTGGACAGGCCTTATGAACACTGAAGCTTTCTTT,CSVSAWTGLMNTEAFF
TRBV19,TRBJ1-5,many,TRBD1,TGTGCCAGTAGCGACAGGGGGAATCAGCCCCAGCATTTT,CASSDRGNQPQHF
TRBV4-3,TRBJ2-6,.,.,TGCGCCAGCAGCCAAGAGTGGGACTCTGGGGCCAACGTCCTGACTTTC,CASSQEWDSGANVLTF
TRBV29-1,TRBJ2-1,once,.,TGCAGCGTTGAGTGGACGGTGGCCTACAATGAGCAGTTCTTC,CSVEWTVAYNEQFF
TRBV5-1,TRBJ2-6,.,.,TGCGCCAGCAGCTTGTTCACCGGGGCCAACGTCCTGACTTTC,CASSLFTGANVLTF
TRBV30,TRBJ2-2,few,TRBD2,TGTGCCTGGGGACGACTAGCGGGAAACACCGGGGAGCTGTTTTTT,CAWGRLAGNTGELFF
TRBV4-2,TRBJ2-6,few,TRBD1,TGTGCCAGCAGCCAGGCAGGACAGGGGTCCTTCTCTGGGGCCAACGTCCTGACTTTC,CASSQAGQGSFSGANVLTF
TRBV4-1,TRBJ1-1,few,.,TGCGCCAGCAGCCAAGGTTCCCGGGCGAGTGCAGCTTTCTTT,CASSQGSRASAAFF
TRBV6-1,TRBJ2-5,few,.,TGTGCCAGCAGTGGATCGTACCAAGAGACCCAGTACTTC,CASSGSYQETQYF
TRBV30,TRBJ2-3,.,.,TGTGCCTGGAGTAGGGCGGGGTACACAGATACGCAGTATTTT,CAWSRAGYTDTQYF
TRBV7-7,TRBJ2-3,.,.,TGTGCTAGCAGTGGGACAAGCACAGATACGCAGTATTTT,CASSGTSTDTQYF
TRBV18,TRBJ2-3,few,.,TGTGCCAGCTCACCTCCTGGCAGGGCCACAGATACGCAGTATTTT,CASSPPGRATDTQYF
TRBV6-5,TRBJ2-6,.,.,TGTGCCAGCAGTTACTCAGAGTTTTCTGGGGCCAACGTCCTGACTTTC,CASSYSEFSGANVLTF
TRBV6-1,TRBJ2-7,.,TRBD1,TGTGCCAGCAGCAAGACAGGGGGCTTCGACGAGCAGTACTTC,CASSKTGGFDEQYF
TRBV5-1,TRBJ2-2,.,.,TGCGCCAGCAGCTTGGATGGGAACACCGGGGAGCTGTTTTTT,CASSLDGNTGELFF
TRBV30,TRBJ2-3,once,.,TGTGCCTGGGAGACAAAAGGGACAGATACGCAGTATTTT,CAWETKGTDTQYF
TRBV5-4,TRBJ2-2,.,.,TGTGCCAGCAGCTTCGTCCTAAACACCGGGGAGCTGTTTTTT,CASSFVLNTGELFF
TRBV30,TRBJ2-3,few,.,TGTGCCTGGAAACGGGGGCTGAGCACAGATACGCAGTATTTT,CAWKRGLSTDTQYF
TRBV4-3,TRBJ2-1,.,.,TGCGCCAGCAGCCAAGAGACTGGCAATGAGCAGTTCTTC,CASSQETGNEQFF
TRBV29-1,TRBJ2-2,few,.,TGCAGCGGCGACAGCCAGAACACCGGGGAGCTGTTTTTT,CSGDSQNTGELFF
TRBV5-6,TRBJ1-1,few,.,TGTGCCAGCAGCCTAAGGGGCTACACTGAAGCTTTCTTT,CASSLRGYTEAFF
TRBV25-1,TRBJ2-6,.,.,TGTGCCAGCAGTGAATCCAAGACCGGGGCCAACGTCCTGACTTTC,CASSESKTGANVLTF
TRBV19,TRBJ2-5,.,TRBD1,TGTGCCAGTAGTACACAGGGGGCGCAGTTGGAGACCCAGTACTTC,CASSTQGAQLETQYF
TRBV19,TRBJ2-7,few,.,TGTGCCAGTAGTTCCCGGACCGGTGAGCAGTACTTC,CASSSRTGEQYF
TRBV9,TRBJ2-3,few,TRBD1,TGTGCCAGCAACCCCAGGGGGCAAGATACGCAGTATTTT,CASNPRGQDTQYF
TRBV29-1,TRBJ2-1,few,TRBD2,TGCAGCGTTGACCTCCTAGCGGGGGGGACAGGATTTGGCAATGAGCAGTTCTTC,CSVDLLAGGTGFGNEQFF
TRBV4-3,TRBJ1-5,.,.,TGCGCCAGCAGCCAAGAGCGGGGGCATCAGCCCCAGCATTTT,CASSQERGHQPQHF
TRBV29-1,TRBJ2-5,.,TRBD1,TGCTCAGGGGGTCGGTTAGAGACCCAGTACTTC,CSGGRLETQYF
TRBV19,TRBJ1-5,once,.,TGTGCCAGTAGTATCCGGAAGGGCGGGCAGCCCCAGCATTTT,CASSIRKGGQPQHF